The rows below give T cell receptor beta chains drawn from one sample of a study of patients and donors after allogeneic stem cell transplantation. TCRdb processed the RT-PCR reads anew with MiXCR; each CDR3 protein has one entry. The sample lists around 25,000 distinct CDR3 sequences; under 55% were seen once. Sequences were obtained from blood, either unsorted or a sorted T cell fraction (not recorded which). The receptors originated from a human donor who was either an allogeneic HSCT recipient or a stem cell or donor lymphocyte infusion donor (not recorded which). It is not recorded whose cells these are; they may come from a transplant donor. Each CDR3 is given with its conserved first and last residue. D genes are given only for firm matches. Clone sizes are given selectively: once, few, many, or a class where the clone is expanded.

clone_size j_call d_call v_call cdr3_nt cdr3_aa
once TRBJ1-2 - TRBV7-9 TGTGCCAGCAGCGATATAAACAGGGACCGCTACACCTTC CASSDINRDRYTF
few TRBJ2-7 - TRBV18 TGTGCCAGCTCACCTCTAGCCTACGAGCAGTACTTC CASSPLAYEQYF
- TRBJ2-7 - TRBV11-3 TGTGCCAGCAGCTTAACGTTTCTGGGGGCGGACGAGCAGTACTTC CASSLTFLGADEQYF
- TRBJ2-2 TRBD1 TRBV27 TGTGCCAGCAGCCCGGGGGACAGGGGGTTCTTCGGGGAGCTGTTTTTT CASSPGDRGFFGELFF
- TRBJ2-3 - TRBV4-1 TGCGCCAGCAGCCAAGATGAACAGTTCACAGATACGCAGTATTTT CASSQDEQFTDTQYF
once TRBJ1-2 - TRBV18 TGTGCCAGCTCACCACCAAGTTCTTCTAACTATGGCTACACCTTC CASSPPSSSNYGYTF
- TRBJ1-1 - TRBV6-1 TGTGCCAGCAGGACAGGTCATTTCAGGACTGAAGCTTTCTTT CASRTGHFRTEAFF
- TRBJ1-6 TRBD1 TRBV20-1 TGCAGTGCAACCCGGGACAGCTATAATTCACCCCTCCACTTT CSATRDSYNSPLHF
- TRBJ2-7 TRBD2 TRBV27 TGTGCCAGCAGGAGGGCTAGCGGGAGCCGGTACGAGCAGTACTTC CASRRASGSRYEQYF
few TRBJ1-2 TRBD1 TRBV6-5 TGTGCCAGCAGTAAACACAGGGGGCTTGGCTATGGCTACACCTTC CASSKHRGLGYGYTF
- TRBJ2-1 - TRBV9 TGTGCCAGCAGCGTAAGCACGACTAAGGGGTCCAATGAGCAGTTCTTC CASSVSTTKGSNEQFF
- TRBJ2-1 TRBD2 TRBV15 TGTGCCACCAGCCCCCCGGGACTAGCAGTAGTTGAGCAGTTCTTC CATSPPGLAVVEQFF
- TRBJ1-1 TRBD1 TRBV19 TGTGCCAGTAGGAAGGGACAGATGAACACTGAAGCTTTCTTT CASRKGQMNTEAFF
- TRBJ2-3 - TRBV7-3 TGTGCCAGCAGACCTAGCGCAACTAGCACAGATACGCAGTATTTT CASRPSATSTDTQYF
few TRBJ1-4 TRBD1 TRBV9 TGTGCCAGCAGCTCCCGGGGGGACAGGCTTGTTGAAAAACTGTTTTTT CASSSRGDRLVEKLFF
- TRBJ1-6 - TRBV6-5 TGTGCCAGCAGACCTGTAGCGGGGCCTAATAATTCACCCCTCCACTTT CASRPVAGPNNSPLHF
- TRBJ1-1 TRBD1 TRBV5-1 TGCGCCAGCAGCAACAGGGGAGGGGGTATGAACACTGAAGCTTTCTTT CASSNRGGGMNTEAFF
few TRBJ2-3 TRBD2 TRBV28 TGTGCCAGCAGTTCTCTAGCGGCCAGCACAGATACGCAGTATTTT CASSSLAASTDTQYF
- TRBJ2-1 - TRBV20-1 TGCAGTGCAACCGGGAGAGACAATGAGCAGTTCTTC CSATGRDNEQFF
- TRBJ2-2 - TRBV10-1 TGCGCCAGCAGTGAGGGAAACACCGGGGAGCTGTTTTTT CASSEGNTGELFF
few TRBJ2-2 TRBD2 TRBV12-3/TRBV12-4 TGTGCCAGCAGTTTAGTAGCGGGAGTAATCGCCGGGGAGCTGTTTTTT CASSLVAGVIAGELFF
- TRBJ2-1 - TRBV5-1 TGCGCCAGCAGCTTCTACAGGTACCTTTACAATGAGCAGTTCTTC CASSFYRYLYNEQFF
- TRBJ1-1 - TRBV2 TGTGCCAGCAGCAGGACCTCATTGGAAGCTTTCTTT CASSRTSLEAFF
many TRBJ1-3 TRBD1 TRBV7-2 TGTGCCAGCAGCTCCCGGACAGGGCCTAATTCTGGAAACACCATATATTTT CASSSRTGPNSGNTIYF
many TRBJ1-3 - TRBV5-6 TGTGCCAGCAGCTTGGTACGGAGAAACACCATATATTTT CASSLVRRNTIYF
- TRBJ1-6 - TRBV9 TGTGCCAGCAGCGTAGCCCTCGGTCCCCTCCACTTT CASSVALGPLHF
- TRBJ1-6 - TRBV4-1 TGCGCCAGCAGCCGCTCGGGCCTCGATTATTCACCCCTCCACTTT CASSRSGLDYSPLHF
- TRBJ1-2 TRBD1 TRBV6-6 TGTGCCAGCAGTCTCCCCGGGACAGCCTATGGCTACACCTTC CASSLPGTAYGYTF
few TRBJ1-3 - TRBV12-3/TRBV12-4 TGTGCCAGCAGTTTAGCGCGGTGGACCTCTGGAAACACCATATATTTT CASSLARWTSGNTIYF
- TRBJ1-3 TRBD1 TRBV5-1 TGCGCCAGCAGCTTGGGGGGACAGACCTCTGGAAACACCATATATTTT CASSLGGQTSGNTIYF
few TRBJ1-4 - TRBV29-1 TGCAGCGTTTGGGGGAATGAAAAACTGTTTTTT CSVWGNEKLFF
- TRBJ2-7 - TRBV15 TGTGCCACCAGCAGAGAGATCCCTTTGTTGTCCAGCCCCTCCTACGAGCAGTACTTC CATSREIPLLSSPSYEQYF
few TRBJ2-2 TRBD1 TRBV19 TGTGCCAGTAGTGTGACAGGGGGAGACACCGGGGAGCTGTTTTTT CASSVTGGDTGELFF
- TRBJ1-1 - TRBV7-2 TGTGCCAGCAGCTACACAGAGAACACTGAAGCTTTCTTT CASSYTENTEAFF
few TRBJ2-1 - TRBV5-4 TGTGCCAGCAGCATTACCGGGACGGGGTACAATGAGCAGTTCTTC CASSITGTGYNEQFF
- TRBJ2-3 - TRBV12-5 TGTGCTAGTGGTTTCCTGGACTGGGCAGATACGCAGTATTTT CASGFLDWADTQYF
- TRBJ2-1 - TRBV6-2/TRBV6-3 TGTGCCAGCAGTCGAAGGGGGAATGAGCAGTTCTTC CASSRRGNEQFF
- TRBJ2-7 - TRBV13 TGTGCCAGCAGCTTAGAACCAGTCAAGGACTACGAGCAGTACTTC CASSLEPVKDYEQYF
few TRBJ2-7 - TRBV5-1 TGCGCCAGCAGCCTGGACGAGGCAGGGAGCTCCTACGAGCAGTACTTC CASSLDEAGSSYEQYF
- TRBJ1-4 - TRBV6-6 TGTGCCAGCAGTTACTCGAGGGGCGCTAAGGGGGAAAAACTGTTTTTT CASSYSRGAKGEKLFF
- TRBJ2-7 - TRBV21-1 TGTGCCAGCAGCAAAGTTGGCCAGGGGGTGGACGAGCAGTACTTC CASSKVGQGVDEQYF
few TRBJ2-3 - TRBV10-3 TGTGCCATCATCCGGGAGCCTGGAGATACGCAGTATTTT CAIIREPGDTQYF
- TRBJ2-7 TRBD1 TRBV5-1 TGCGCCAGCAGTATGGGACAGCCCTACGAGCAGTACTTC CASSMGQPYEQYF
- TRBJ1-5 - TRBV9 TGTGCCAGCAGCGTAGGGGGGGACTTTAATCAGCCCCAGCATTTT CASSVGGDFNQPQHF
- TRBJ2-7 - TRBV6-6 TGTGCCAGCAGCCCTCCGGCCAGCCCCTACGAGCAGTACTTC CASSPPASPYEQYF
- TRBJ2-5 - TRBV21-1 TGTGCCAGCAGCAACAGGGGGAGTCATGAGACCCAGTACTTC CASSNRGSHETQYF
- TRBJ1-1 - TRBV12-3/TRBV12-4 TGTGCCAGCAGTTTATACCCCCCTGGACAGAACACTGAAGCTTTCTTT CASSLYPPGQNTEAFF
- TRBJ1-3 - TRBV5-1 TGCGCCAGCAGCTTGGTGGGATCTGGAAACACCATATATTTT CASSLVGSGNTIYF
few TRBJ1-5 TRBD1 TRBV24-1 TGTGCCACCAGTGATGGGACAGTTAGCAATCAGCCCCAGCATTTT CATSDGTVSNQPQHF
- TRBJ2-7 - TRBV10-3 TGTGCCACGAAGACTAGTTTCTACGAGCAGTACTTC CATKTSFYEQYF
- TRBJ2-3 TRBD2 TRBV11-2 TGTGCCAGCAGCAGGGGGACTAGTCCGTCGTATACGCAGTATTTT CASSRGTSPSYTQYF
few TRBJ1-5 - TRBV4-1 TGCGCCAGCAGCCAAGATTCAGGGGATCAGCCCCAGCATTTT CASSQDSGDQPQHF
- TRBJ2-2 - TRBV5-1 TGCGCCAGCACCCCTGGGGGAAACACCGGGGAGCTGTTTTTT CASTPGGNTGELFF
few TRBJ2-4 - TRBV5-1 TGCGCCAGCAGCTTGGGGGCCGGAAACATTCAGTACTTC CASSLGAGNIQYF
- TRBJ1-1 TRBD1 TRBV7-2 TGTGCCAGCAGCCTAAGAGCCGGGACAGCCAACACTGAAGCTTTCTTT CASSLRAGTANTEAFF
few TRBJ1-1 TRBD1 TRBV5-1 TGCGCCAGCAGCGGACAGGGTGGGAACACTGAAGCTTTCTTT CASSGQGGNTEAFF
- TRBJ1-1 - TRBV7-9 TGTGCCAGCAGCTTAATCTACCAGAGTGAAGCTTTCTTT CASSLIYQSEAFF
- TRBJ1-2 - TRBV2 TGTGCCAGCAGTGACCCGACAGGACCGTATGGCTACACCTTC CASSDPTGPYGYTF